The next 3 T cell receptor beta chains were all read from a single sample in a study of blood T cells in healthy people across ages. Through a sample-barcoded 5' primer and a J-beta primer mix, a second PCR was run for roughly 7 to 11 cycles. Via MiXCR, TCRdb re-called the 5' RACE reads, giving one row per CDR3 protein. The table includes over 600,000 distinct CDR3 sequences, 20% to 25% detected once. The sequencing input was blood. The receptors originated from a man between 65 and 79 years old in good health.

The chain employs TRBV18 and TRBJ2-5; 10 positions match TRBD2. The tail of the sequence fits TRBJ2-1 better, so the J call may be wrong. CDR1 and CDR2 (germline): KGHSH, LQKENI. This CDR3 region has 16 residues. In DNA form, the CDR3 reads TGTGCCAGCTCACCACCTTTAAGCGGGAGGGCCAATGAGCAGTTCTTC. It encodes CASSPPLSGRANEQFF.

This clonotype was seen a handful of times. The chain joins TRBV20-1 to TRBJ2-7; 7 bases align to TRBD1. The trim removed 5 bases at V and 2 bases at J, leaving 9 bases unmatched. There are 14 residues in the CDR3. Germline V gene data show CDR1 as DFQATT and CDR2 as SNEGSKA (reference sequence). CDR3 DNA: TGCAGTGCTGCTACAGGGGCCTCGACCTACGAGCAGTACTTC. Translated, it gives CSAATGASTYEQYF.

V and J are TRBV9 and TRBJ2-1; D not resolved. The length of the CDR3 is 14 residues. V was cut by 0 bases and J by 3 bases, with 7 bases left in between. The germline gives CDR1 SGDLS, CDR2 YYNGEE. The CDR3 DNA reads TGTGCCAGCAGCGTAGGAGACCTCTACAATGAGCAGTTCTTC. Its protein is CASSVGDLYNEQFF. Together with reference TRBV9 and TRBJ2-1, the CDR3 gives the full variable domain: DSGVTQTPKHLITATGQRVTLRCSPRSGDLSVYWYQQSLDQGLQFLIQYYNGEERAKGNILERFSAQQFPDLHSELNLSSLELGDSALYFCASSVGDLYNEQFFGPGTRLTVL.